This T cell receptor beta chain came from a study of CD8 T cells in ankylosing spondylitis. Study-wide results and caveats: What seemed typical of ankylosing spondylitis blood was a TCR beta motif built from about eight highly homologous variants. The clones that were linked to disease were reported to be significantly enriched in matched synovial fluid samples from ankylosing spondylitis patients.

From germline, CDR1 is LGHNA and CDR2 YSLEER. Trimming took 2 bases from V and 2 from J, leaving 16 bases between them. The CDR3 loop spans 17 amino acids. For TCR beta, libraries came from quantitative 5'-RACE with molecular barcodes. TCRdb analysed the 5' RACE reads with MiXCR anew, one entry per CDR3 protein. The sample has under 950,000 distinct CDR3 sequences, roughly 19% seen once. This clonotype was observed a handful of times. No antigen is known for it. This clonotype was sampled from a male donor with ankylosing spondylitis. The specimen was blood, either unsorted or a sorted T cell fraction (not recorded which). This chain uses TRBV4-3 with TRBJ2-1; a weak D match, TRBD1 (6 bases). The CDR3 loop reads CASSQQSGTNTYNEQFF. CDR3 bases: TGCGCCAGCAGCCAACAATCCGGGACAAATACCTACAATGAGCAGTTCTTC.